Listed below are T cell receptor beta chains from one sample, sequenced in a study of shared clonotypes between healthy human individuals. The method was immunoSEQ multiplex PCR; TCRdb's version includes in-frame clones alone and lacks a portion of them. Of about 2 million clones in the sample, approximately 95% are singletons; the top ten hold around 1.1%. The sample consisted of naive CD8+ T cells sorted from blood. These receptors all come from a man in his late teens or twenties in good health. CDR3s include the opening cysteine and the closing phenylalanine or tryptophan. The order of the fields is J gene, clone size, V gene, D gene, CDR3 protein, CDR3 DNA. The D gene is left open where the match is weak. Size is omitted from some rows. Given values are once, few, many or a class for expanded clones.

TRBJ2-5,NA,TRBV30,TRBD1,CACHPGRQGSHAETQYF,TGTGCCTGTCACCCCGGCCGACAGGGAAGCCACGCAGAGACCCAGTACTTC
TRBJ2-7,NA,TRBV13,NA,CASSLFRGDPTYEQYF,TGTGCCAGCAGCTTATTCCGGGGTGACCCTACCTACGAGCAGTACTTC
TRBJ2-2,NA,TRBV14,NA,CASSPGHDTGELFF,TGTGCCAGCAGCCCGGGACACGACACCGGGGAGCTGTTTTTT
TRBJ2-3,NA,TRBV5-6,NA,CAGGSWQTDNTQYF,TGTGCCGGAGGCTCTTGGCAGACTGATAATACGCAGTATTTT
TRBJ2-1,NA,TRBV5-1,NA,CASSSFVGGADNEQFF,TGCGCCAGCAGCTCATTTGTTGGCGGGGCGGACAATGAGCAGTTCTTC
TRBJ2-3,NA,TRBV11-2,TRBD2,CASRFSGGHTDTQYF,TGTGCCAGCAGGTTTAGCGGGGGCCACACAGATACGCAGTATTTT
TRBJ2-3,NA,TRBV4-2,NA,CASSQDWSQGTDTQYF,TGTGCCAGCAGCCAAGATTGGAGTCAGGGGACAGATACGCAGTATTTT
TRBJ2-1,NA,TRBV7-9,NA,CASSLDHFAEQFF,TGTGCCAGCAGCTTAGACCATTTTGCTGAGCAGTTCTTC
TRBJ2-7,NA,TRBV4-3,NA,CASSQVLRREQYF,TGCGCCAGCAGCCAAGTACTTAGGCGCGAGCAGTACTTC
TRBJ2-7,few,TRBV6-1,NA,CASSAGDGYEQYF,TGTGCCAGCAGTGCAGGGGACGGCTACGAGCAGTACTTC
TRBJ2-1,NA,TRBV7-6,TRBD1,CASSLGTGVYNEQFF,TGTGCCAGCAGCTTAGGGACAGGGGTCTACAATGAGCAGTTCTTC
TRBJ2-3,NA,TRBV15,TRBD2,CATSRGWGLAGLTDTQYF,TGTGCCACCAGCAGAGGGTGGGGACTAGCGGGACTCACAGATACGCAGTATTTT
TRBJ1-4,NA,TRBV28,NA,CASGLRADNEKLFF,TGTGCCAGCGGATTGAGGGCAGATAATGAAAAACTGTTTTTT
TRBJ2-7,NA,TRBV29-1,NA,CSVVGERDYEQYF,TGCAGCGTTGTCGGGGAGAGGGACTACGAGCAGTACTTC
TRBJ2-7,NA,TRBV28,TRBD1,CASSYRTGLYEQYF,TGTGCCAGCAGTTATAGGACAGGGCTCTACGAGCAGTACTTC
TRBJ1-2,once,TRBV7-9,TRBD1,CASSLEDRGIVDGYTF,TGTGCCAGCAGCTTAGAAGACAGGGGAATTGTAGATGGCTACACCTTC
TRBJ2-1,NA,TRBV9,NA,CASSVTRMGGNEQFF,TGTGCCAGCAGCGTAACCAGAATGGGGGGCAATGAGCAGTTCTTC
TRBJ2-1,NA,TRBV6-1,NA,CASSEAWNEQFF,TGTGCCAGCAGTGAAGCCTGGAATGAGCAGTTCTTC
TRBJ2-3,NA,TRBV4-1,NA,CASSQVDSLDPSTDTQYF,TGCGCCAGCAGCCAAGTTGACAGCCTCGATCCTAGCACAGATACGCAGTATTTT
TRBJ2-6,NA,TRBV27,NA,CASSLSWGSGANVLTF,TGTGCCAGCAGTTTATCGTGGGGCTCTGGGGCCAACGTCCTGACTTTC
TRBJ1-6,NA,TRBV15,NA,CATSRDRRDDFSPLHF,TGTGCCACCAGCAGAGATCGTCGGGACGACTTTTCACCCCTCCACTTT
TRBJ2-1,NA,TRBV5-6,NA,CASSFSLHGSYNEQFF,TGTGCCAGCAGCTTTAGTCTGCACGGCTCCTACAATGAGCAGTTCTTC
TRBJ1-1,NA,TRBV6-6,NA,CASSYAEGYTEAFF,TGTGCCAGCAGTTACGCAGAGGGGTACACTGAAGCTTTCTTT
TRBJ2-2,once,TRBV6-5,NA,CASSFGMNTGELFF,TGTGCCAGCAGTTTCGGGATGAACACCGGGGAGCTGTTTTTT
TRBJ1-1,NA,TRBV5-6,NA,CASSLVLRAATEAFF,TGTGCCAGCAGCTTGGTTCTTAGGGCTGCCACTGAAGCTTTCTTT
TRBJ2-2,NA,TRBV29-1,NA,CSVEAPTGELFF,TGCAGCGTTGAGGCTCCCACCGGGGAGCTGTTTTTT
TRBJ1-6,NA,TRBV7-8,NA,CASSRDPGAGEALHF,TGTGCCAGCAGCAGGGACCCCGGGGCCGGTGAGGCCCTCCACTTT
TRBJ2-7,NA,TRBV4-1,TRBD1,CASSQDRDRGYEQYF,TGCGCCAGCAGCCAAGATAGAGACAGGGGCTACGAGCAGTACTTC
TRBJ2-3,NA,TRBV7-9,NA,CASNPGGVDTQYF,TGTGCCAGCAATCCTGGGGGAGTTGATACGCAGTATTTT
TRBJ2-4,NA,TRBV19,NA,CARGYPYF,TGTGCCAGAGGGTACCCGTACTTC
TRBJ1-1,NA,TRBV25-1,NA,CASSEGSITEAFF,TGTGCCAGCAGTGAAGGGTCAATTACTGAAGCTTTCTTT
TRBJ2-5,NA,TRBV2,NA,CASSELAWAGPQETQYF,TGTGCCAGCAGTGAACTTGCGTGGGCGGGGCCTCAAGAGACCCAGTACTTC
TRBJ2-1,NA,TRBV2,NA,CASSRDTDEQFF,TGTGCCAGCAGCCGTGACACCGATGAGCAGTTCTTC
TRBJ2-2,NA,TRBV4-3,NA,CASSQVYRDGELFF,TGCGCCAGCAGCCAAGTATATCGGGACGGGGAGCTGTTTTTT
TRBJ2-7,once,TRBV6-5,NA,CASSYSLGQAEQYF,TGTGCCAGCAGTTACTCGCTAGGGCAGGCCGAGCAGTACTTC
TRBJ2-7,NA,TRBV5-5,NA,CASSLGDGPYEQYF,TGTGCCAGCAGCTTGGGGGACGGGCCCTACGAGCAGTACTTC
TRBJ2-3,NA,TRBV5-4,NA,CASSLFSDTQYF,TGTGCCAGCAGCTTGTTTTCAGATACGCAGTATTTT
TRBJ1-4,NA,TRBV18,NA,CASSPTVGSEKLFF,TGTGCCAGCTCACCAACGGTTGGGAGTGAAAAACTGTTTTTT
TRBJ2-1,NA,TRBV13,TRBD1,CASSMTGDNEQFF,TGTGCCAGCAGCATGACAGGGGACAATGAGCAGTTCTTC
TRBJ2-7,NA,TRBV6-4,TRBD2,CASSDSIRASGIAYEQYF,TGTGCCAGCAGTGACTCGATTAGGGCCAGCGGGATTGCCTACGAGCAGTACTTC
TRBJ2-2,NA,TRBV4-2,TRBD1,CASSQLTNRGPDTGELFF,TGTGCCAGCAGCCAACTTACTAACAGGGGGCCGGACACCGGGGAGCTGTTTTTT
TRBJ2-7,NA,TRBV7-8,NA,CASSLRGNEQYF,TGTGCCAGCAGCTTACGGGGAAACGAGCAGTACTTC
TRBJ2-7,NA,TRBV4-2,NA,CASSPVGLDEQYF,TGTGCCAGCAGCCCAGTCGGATTGGACGAGCAGTACTTC
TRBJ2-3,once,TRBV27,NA,CASSFGGSASPSTDTQYF,TGTGCCAGCAGTTTCGGGGGTAGTGCCTCTCCTAGCACAGATACGCAGTATTTT
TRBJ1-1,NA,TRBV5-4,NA,CASSKGDGSAEAFF,TGTGCCAGCAGCAAAGGTGACGGGAGCGCTGAAGCTTTCTTT
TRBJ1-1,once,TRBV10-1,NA,CASSEAGNTEAFF,TGCGCCAGCAGTGAGGCAGGGAACACTGAAGCTTTCTTT
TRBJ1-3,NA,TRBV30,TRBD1,CAWDSDRGNTIYF,TGTGCCTGGGACTCGGACAGGGGAAACACCATATATTTT
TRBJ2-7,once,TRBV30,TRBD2,CAWSVGVAGPRDEQYF,TGTGCCTGGAGTGTCGGAGTAGCGGGTCCTAGGGACGAGCAGTACTTC
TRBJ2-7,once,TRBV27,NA,CASSAGDNSWGSYEQYF,TGTGCCAGCAGTGCAGGAGACAATTCCTGGGGCTCCTACGAGCAGTACTTC
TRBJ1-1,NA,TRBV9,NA,CASSLGGGTEAFF,TGTGCCAGCAGCCTCGGTGGGGGGACTGAAGCTTTCTTT
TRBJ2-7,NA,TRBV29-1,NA,CSVGPSYEQYF,TGCAGCGTTGGGCCTTCCTACGAGCAGTACTTC
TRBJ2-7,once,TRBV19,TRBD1,CASGDRGYEQYF,TGTGCCAGCGGGGACAGAGGCTACGAGCAGTACTTC
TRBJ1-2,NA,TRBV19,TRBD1,CASSIRDSIYGYTF,TGTGCCAGTAGTATAAGGGACAGCATCTATGGCTACACCTTC